The 23 T cell receptor beta chains below all came from one sample that was sequenced in a study of shared clonotypes between healthy human individuals. The data were produced by immunoSEQ multiplex PCR, yet TCRdb's version contains in-frame clones alone and is incomplete. The sample records around 600,000 clones, 97% being singletons. The specimen sequenced was naive CD4+ T cells sorted from blood. The subset was: CD45RA+ positively selected. Receptor source: a woman aged 25 to 39 in good health.

This chain links TRBV30 with TRBJ1-4; no reliable D call. Trimming pared 0 bases from V and 0 bases from J, leaving 8 bases between. The CDR3 is 15 residues long. CDR1 and CDR2 (germline): GTSNPN, SVGIG (reference sequence). CDR3 in amino acids: CAWSVSFATNEKLFF. The CDR3, as DNA: TGTGCCTGGAGTGTGTCATTTGCAACTAATGAAAAACTGTTTTTT.

For this clone: In the same sample, other DNA sequences code for this CDR3. V is TRBV28 and J is TRBJ1-1, with TRBD1 matching 7 bases. Losses at the gene ends were 1 base for V and 5 bases for J; bases not matched to a gene: 4. Looked up from germline, CDR1 is MDHEN and CDR2 is SYDVKM. This CDR3 comprises 14 residues. The CDR3 region is CASSLSGGRTEAFF. CDR3 in DNA: TGTGCCAGCAGTTTATCAGGGGGTAGGACTGAAGCTTTCTTT.

CDR3 sequence: CASRTTGGEKLFF. The CDR3 DNA follows: TGTGCCAGCAGAACCACAGGGGGAGAAAAACTGTTTTTT. The chain links TRBV2 to TRBJ1-4; 8 nucleotides align to TRBD1. The CDR3 is 13 residues long. Germline V CDR1 and CDR2: SNHLY, FYNNEI. The V segment lost 6 bases and the J segment 8 bases; nucleotides outside the gene matches: 5. The full variable domain, completed using reference TRBV2 and TRBJ1-4, is EPEVTQTPSHQVTQMGQEVILRCVPISNHLYFYWYRQILGQKVEFLVSFYNNEISEKSEIFDDQFSVERPDGSNFTLKIRSTKLEDSAMYFCASRTTGGEKLFFGSGTQLSVL.

The rearrangement uses TRBV14 and TRBJ2-2, with D possibly matching TRBD2 (5 bases). The CDR3 runs 14 residues. V lost 3 bases and J 1 base, leaving 6 bases between the germline ends. Germline lookup yields CDR1 SGHDN and CDR2 FVKESK. The CDR3 nucleotides are TGTGCCAGCAGCCAGGACTGGAACACCGGGGAGCTGTTTTTT. Encoded protein: CASSQDWNTGELFF.

V gene TRBV28 combines with J gene TRBJ2-7; D gene uncertain. Germline V CDR1 and CDR2: MDHEN, SYDVKM. V shed 3 bases and J shed 2 bases, with 11 bases lying between them. The CDR3 has 14 amino acids. CDR3: CASSFSLRPYEQYF. In DNA form, the CDR3 reads TGTGCCAGCAGTTTTAGCTTAAGACCCTACGAGCAGTACTTC.

The rearrangement joins TRBV6-5 to TRBJ1-6, with D uncertain. CDR1 is MNHEY and CDR2 is SVGAGI in the germline V gene. The CDR3 covers 15 residues. Trimming stripped 5 bases from V and 10 bases from J, with 18 bases between. CDR3 nucleotide sequence: TGTGCCAGCAGTCCCGAGGCGCTCCATAGGTCACCCCTCCACTTT. It translates to CASSPEALHRSPLHF.

This CDR3 is CASAPRSGSYEQYF. CDR3 DNA: TGTGCCAGCGCCCCACGGAGTGGTTCCTACGAGCAGTACTTC. V gene TRBV19 combines with J gene TRBJ2-7; D remains ambiguous. Looked up from germline, CDR1 is LNHDA and CDR2 is SQIVND (reference sequence). The CDR3 covers 14 residues. V was clipped by 9 bases and J by 1 base, with 16 bases between them.

This chain links TRBV6-1 with TRBJ1-2; the D is unclear. The V gene lost 4 bases and the J gene lost 4 bases, with 13 bases spanning the gap. The CDR3 consists of 14 residues. Germline lookup yields CDR1 MNHNS and CDR2 SASEGT. The CDR3 sequence is CASSGGGMTYGYTF. The CDR3 DNA is TGTGCCAGCAGTGGGGGAGGAATGACCTATGGCTACACCTTC.

The chain joins TRBV18 to TRBJ1-1; possible D gene TRBD1, 5 bases. CDR1 and CDR2 (germline): KGHSH, LQKENI. The CDR3 runs 16 residues. V dropped 4 bases and J dropped 5 bases, with 20 bases sitting between them. Here the CDR3 reads CASSLLQGPQGTEAFF. CDR3 DNA sequence: TGTGCCAGCTCACTACTTCAGGGACCGCAGGGAACTGAAGCTTTCTTT.

This clone was counted a single time. The rearrangement uses TRBV19 and TRBJ1-5, with TRBD1 matching over 7 bases. There are 16 residues in the CDR3. Looked up from germline, CDR1 is LNHDA and CDR2 is SQIVND (reference sequence). J gave up 2 bases and V 3 bases, and 7 bases lay outside the gene matches. The CDR3 spells CASSILGGTGNQPQHF. The CDR3 DNA reads TGTGCCAGTAGTATTTTAGGCGGGACAGGCAATCAGCCCCAGCATTTT.

As regards this clone: The sample contains more than one DNA sequence encoding this CDR3. V and J are TRBV28 and TRBJ1-3; no firm D call. The germline V gene encodes CDR1 MDHEN and CDR2 SYDVKM. Trimming pared 3 bases from V and 0 bases from J, leaving 6 bases between. CDR3 length: 14 residues. CDR3 residues: CASSFGSSGNTIYF. The CDR3 DNA is TGTGCCAGCAGTTTCGGCTCCTCTGGAAACACCATATATTTT.

The V and J genes are TRBV5-1 and TRBJ2-2, with 10 bases matching TRBD2. CDR1 is SGHRS and CDR2 is YFSETQ in the germline V gene. V lost 4 bases, J lost 4 bases, and 13 bases stayed unmatched. This CDR3 comprises 18 residues. This CDR3 is CASSLSPPGLASTGELFF. The CDR3 DNA reads TGCGCCAGCAGCCTTAGTCCTCCGGGACTAGCGTCCACCGGGGAGCTGTTTTTT.

The rearrangement links TRBV5-1 to TRBJ2-1; 9 nucleotides match TRBD2. This CDR3 is built from 15 residues. The V gene's germline CDR1 is SGHRS and CDR2 YFSETQ. The V segment lost 0 bases and the J segment 5 bases; nucleotides outside the gene matches: 3. CDR3 protein: CASSLVREGHNEQFF. As DNA, the CDR3 is TGCGCCAGCAGCTTGGTGCGGGAGGGACACAATGAGCAGTTCTTC.

The chain has TRBV5-1 and TRBJ2-7; possibly TRBD1 for D (6 bases). The CDR3 contains 15 residues. V was clipped by 4 bases and J by 6 bases, with 20 bases between them. Germline CDR1 reads SGHRS; CDR2 reads YFSETQ. CDR3 amino acids: CASSPTGTLKSEQYF. CDR3 coding DNA: TGCGCCAGCAGCCCGACCGGGACATTGAAGTCCGAGCAGTACTTC.

The chain uses TRBV5-1 and TRBJ1-5, with no clear D. V lost 1 base, J lost 3 bases, and 8 bases lay in between. Per germline, CDR1 SGHRS and CDR2 YFSETQ. The CDR3 spans 14 residues. The CDR3, as DNA: TGCGCCAGCAGCTTGCGGACCACCAATCAGCCCCAGCATTTT. Residues: CASSLRTTNQPQHF.

V usage is TRBV4-1 and J usage is TRBJ1-5; 9 bases are shared with TRBD1. The CDR3 totals 16 residues. The V and J ends lost 1 base and 6 bases, in that order; junction bases with no gene match: 7. CDR1 MGHRA and CDR2 YSYEKL come from the germline V gene. For the CDR3, the DNA is TGCGCCAGCAGCCAAGTGACAGGGGGATTGGGTCAGCCCCAGCATTTT. Translation: CASSQVTGGLGQPQHF.

This chain connects TRBV5-1 to TRBJ2-2; 9 nucleotides align to TRBD1. With 0 bases clipped from V and 6 bases from J, the junction kept 6 bases outside the gene matches. The germline V gene encodes CDR1 SGHRS and CDR2 YFSETQ. This CDR3 contains 16 residues. The CDR3 protein is CASSLVGQGIAGELFF. CDR3 nucleotides: TGCGCCAGCAGCTTGGTAGGACAGGGGATCGCCGGGGAGCTGTTTTTT.

The J gene is TRBJ2-1, the V gene TRBV28, with 11 bases fitting TRBD2. In germline, CDR1 is MDHEN, CDR2 SYDVKM. V lost 4 bases to trimming and J lost 5 bases; unmatched junction nucleotides: 13. This CDR3 has 18 residues. In nucleotides, the CDR3 is TGTGCCAGCAGTTGGGGGAGGTTAGCGGGAGGGCGGGACAATGAGCAGTTCTTC. Translating it yields CASSWGRLAGGRDNEQFF.

The chain employs TRBV19 and TRBJ1-5, with D possibly matching TRBD1 (6 bases). The CDR3 runs to 14 residues. From germline, CDR1 is LNHDA and CDR2 SQIVND (reference sequence). Trimming cost V 5 bases and J 7 bases, with 15 bases left between them. CDR3 region: CASSYRVLEQPQHF. CDR3 nucleotide sequence: TGTGCCAGTAGTTACAGGGTTTTGGAGCAGCCCCAGCATTTT.

The chain uses TRBV11-2 and TRBJ2-3, with TRBD2 matching 9 bases. V shed 6 bases, J shed 0 bases, and the junction held 4 bases outside the gene matches. Looked up from germline, CDR1 is SGHAT and CDR2 is FQNNGV. The CDR3 is 15 residues long. The CDR3 sequence: CASRLSGRSTDTQYF. The CDR3 region has the DNA TGTGCCAGCAGGCTTAGCGGGAGAAGCACAGATACGCAGTATTTT.

The genes are TRBV11-2 and TRBJ2-7; D not resolved. This CDR3 is built from 13 residues. The ends were cut back, 3 bases at V and 2 bases at J, with 8 bases in the middle. The germline gives CDR1 SGHAT, CDR2 FQNNGV. The CDR3 nucleotides are TGTGCCAGCAGCTTTCAGCCAGCCTACGAGCAGTACTTC. Translating it yields CASSFQPAYEQYF.

The genes are TRBV30 and TRBJ1-1; D call uncertain. Germline values: CDR1 GTSNPN, CDR2 SVGIG (reference sequence). Trimming left V 3 bases short and J 4 bases short, with 6 bases between. The CDR3 is 11 residues long. As DNA, the CDR3 is TGTGCCTGGAGACGGGGCACTGAAGCTTTCTTT. Protein: CAWRRGTEAFF.

This chain links TRBV10-3 with TRBJ2-2; D is tentatively TRBD1 or TRBD2 (6 bases each). This CDR3 has 18 residues. Germline values: CDR1 ENHRY, CDR2 SYGVKD. V was shortened by 6 bases and J by 1 base, with 21 bases between the two germline ends. The CDR3 sequence: CAIRGPNGGERNTGELFF. The CDR3 nucleotides read TGTGCCATCAGGGGCCCCAACGGGGGCGAGAGGAACACCGGGGAGCTGTTTTTT.